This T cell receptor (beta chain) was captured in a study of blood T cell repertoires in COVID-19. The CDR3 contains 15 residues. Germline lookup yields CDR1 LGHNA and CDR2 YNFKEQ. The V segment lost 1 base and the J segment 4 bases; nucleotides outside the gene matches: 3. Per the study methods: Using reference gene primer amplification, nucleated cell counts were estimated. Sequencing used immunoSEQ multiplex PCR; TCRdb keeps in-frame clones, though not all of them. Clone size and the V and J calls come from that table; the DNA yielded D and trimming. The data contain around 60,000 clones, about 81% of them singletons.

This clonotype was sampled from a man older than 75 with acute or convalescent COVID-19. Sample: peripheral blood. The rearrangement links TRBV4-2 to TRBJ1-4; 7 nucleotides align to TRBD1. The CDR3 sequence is CASSQGDRRNEKLFF. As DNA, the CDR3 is TGTGCCAGCAGCCAAGGGGACAGACGTAATGAAAAACTGTTTTTT.